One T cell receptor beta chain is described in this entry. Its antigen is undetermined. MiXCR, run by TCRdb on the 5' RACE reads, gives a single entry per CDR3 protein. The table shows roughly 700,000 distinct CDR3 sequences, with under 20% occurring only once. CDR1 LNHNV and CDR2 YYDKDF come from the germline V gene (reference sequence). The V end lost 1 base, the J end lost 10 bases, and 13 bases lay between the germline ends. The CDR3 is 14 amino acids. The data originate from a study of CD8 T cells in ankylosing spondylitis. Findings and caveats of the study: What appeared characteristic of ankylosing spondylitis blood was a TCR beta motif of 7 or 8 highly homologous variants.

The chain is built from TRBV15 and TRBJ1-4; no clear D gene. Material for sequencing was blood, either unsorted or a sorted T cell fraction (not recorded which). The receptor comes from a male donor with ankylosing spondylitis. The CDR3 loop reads CATSRVGPLGKLFF. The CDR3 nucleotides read TGTGCCACCAGCAGAGTAGGCCCGCTGGGAAAACTGTTTTTT.